Following are 2 T cell receptor beta chains from one sample sequenced in a study of blood T cell repertoires in COVID-19. The assay was immunoSEQ multiplex PCR, and TCRdb's table has in-frame clones only and misses some. The sample carries roughly 230,000 clones, approximately 91% recorded once. The sequenced sample consisted of peripheral blood. Every receptor here comes from a human donor in a cohort sampled during active COVID-19.

This clone appeared once. At one boundary the junction diverges from the germline segment, which might be a read error. The chain combines TRBV7-7 with TRBJ2-7; no clear D. CDR1 SSHAT and CDR2 FNYEAQ come from the germline V gene (reference sequence). The CDR3 consists of 19 residues. The CDR3 bases are TGTGCTAGCAGCTTTAAAGTCTCTGACACCACAACTTCCTCCTACGAGCAGTACTTC. The encoded protein is CASSFKVSDTTTSSYEQYF.

The chain links TRBV6-2 or TRBV6-3 to TRBJ2-7, with D possibly being TRBD2 (7 bases). Trimming shortened V by 2 bases and J by 5 bases, and 16 bases separated the two germline ends. CDR3 length equals 15 residues. From germline, CDR1 is MNHEY and CDR2 SVGEGT. This CDR3 is CASSYPRQGRDEQYF. CDR3 DNA sequence: TGTGCCAGCAGTTACCCGCGGCAGGGGAGGGACGAGCAGTACTTC.